This T cell receptor (beta chain) was found in a study of blood T cell repertoires in COVID-19. This clone was seen just once. V was trimmed by 5 bases and J by 6 bases, leaving 18 bases between them. This CDR3 is built from 15 residues. CDR1 and CDR2 from the germline V gene are SGHTA and FQGNSA. Clones were sequenced by immunoSEQ multiplex PCR, and TCRdb holds only the in-frame ones, with some missing. The sample carries about 140,000 clones, roughly 80% recorded once. What was sequenced was peripheral blood. The chain couples TRBV7-2 to TRBJ2-3, with D possibly being TRBD2 (5 bases). The receptor was derived from a woman aged 45-65 years with active or convalescent COVID-19. The CDR3 DNA is TGTGCCAGCAGCCCTCACCGGGCCCGCGGGGATACGCAGTATTTT. Protein: CASSPHRARGDTQYF.